This T cell receptor beta chain was retrieved from a study of blood T cell repertoires in COVID-19. The assay was immunoSEQ multiplex PCR, and TCRdb's table has in-frame clones only and misses some. This sample has about 180,000 clones, with roughly four fifths found just once. J lost 2 bases, V lost 5 bases, and 2 bases had no gene match. CDR1 is SGHTA, CDR2 FQGNSA, per germline. The CDR3 has 13 residues. Sequencing used peripheral blood. The genes are TRBV7-2 and TRBJ2-7, with TRBD2 matching 8 bases. The TCR comes from a woman in her 70s with COVID-19, enrolled during active disease. The CDR3 coding sequence is TGTGCCAGCAGCCGGCGGGAGGCCTACGAGCAGTACTTC. Its translation is CASSRREAYEQYF.